Below, one T cell receptor (beta chain) is given with its context. Its antigen is not known. This entry comes from a study of chemoradiotherapy in HPV16-positive cancers. Study at large: Functional T-cell assays on a couple of HPV16-positive patients' cells defined candidate HPV-specific clones and common TCR motifs. Study-wide points: Better recurrence-free survival went with HPV-responsive T-cell expansion in HPV16-positive patients.

Sequenced by immunoSEQ multiplex PCR; TCRdb stores in-frame clones only, minus some. The table records roughly 21,000 clones, approximately 84% of them present only once. V was cut by 6 bases and J by 3 bases, with 11 bases left in between. This CDR3 spans 14 amino acids. The input for sequencing was blood, taken from a patient who underwent chemoradiotherapy. This rearrangement joins TRBV23-1 to TRBJ2-2, with TRBD2 as a possible D gene (6 bases). TRBV23-1 is recorded as an ORF, its role being uncertain. The TCR sequence derives from a human donor with HPV-associated anogenital cancer. CDR3 sequence: CASSPPSDTGELFF. In DNA form, the CDR3 reads TGCGCCAGCAGCCCACCTAGCGACACCGGGGAGCTGTTTTTT.